This T cell receptor (beta chain) appears in the sequencing data of a study of long-term antiretroviral therapy in people with HIV. Study at large: It was about a decade before the 2015 immediate-ART recommendation that the earliest samples were taken. Study-wide findings and caveats: The study found that diversity rose after ART but stayed below transplant donor controls. Among HIV repertoires, CDR3 length ranges were narrower than those of controls.

As for this clone: Its antigen is currently unknown.

This CDR3 comprises 13 residues. V was pared by 4 bases and J by 10 bases, with 14 bases between. Germline V lookup: CDR1 SGHAT, CDR2 FQNNGV. Researchers report immunoSEQ v3.0 was run at survey level. The repertoire was sequenced with immunoSEQ multiplex PCR; TCRdb's copy has only in-frame clones and lacks some. The sample has around 25,000 clones; about 91% are singletons. The sequencing here drew on unsorted PBMCs, taken about 4.5 years after starting antiretroviral therapy. V and J are TRBV11-2 and TRBJ2-1; no clear D. The TCR sequence derives from a man aged 25-45 years with HIV. The CDR3 DNA is TGTGCCAGCAGCTCCCCCACGGGCTACGAGCAGTTCTTC. It is translated as CASSSPTGYEQFF.